The present T cell receptor (beta chain) was sequenced within a study of T cell repertoires in cytomegalovirus infection. This clonotype has only a few counts. Its antigen is unknown. The CDR3 has 15 residues. The germline V gene has CDR1 SGHTA and CDR2 FQGNSA. Trimming stripped 2 bases from V and 3 bases from J, with 14 bases between. TCRdb ran MiXCR on the reads and lists one entry per CDR3 protein. The repertoire holds roughly 500,000 distinct CDR3 sequences, roughly 46% seen once, with 43% in the top ten. This sequence was found in a human donor in good health (CMV status not recorded). Some clones in this sample may be carry-over from other donors' samples. The chain carries TRBV7-2 and TRBJ2-7, with TRBD2 as a possible D gene (6 bases). Sequencing was performed on cultured PBMCs, taken from culture after CMV antigen stimulation. The CDR3 nucleotides read TGTGCCAGCAGCTTATCTTCGGGGAGGAGCTACGAGCAGTACTTC. Residues: CASSLSSGRSYEQYF. Supplemented by reference TRBV7-2 and TRBJ2-7, the full variable domain reads GAGVSQSPSNKVTEKGKDVELRCDPISGHTALYWYRQSLGQGLEFLIYFQGNSAPDKSGLPSDRFSAERTGGSVSTLTIQRTQQEDSAVYLCASSLSSGRSYEQYFGPGTRLTVT.